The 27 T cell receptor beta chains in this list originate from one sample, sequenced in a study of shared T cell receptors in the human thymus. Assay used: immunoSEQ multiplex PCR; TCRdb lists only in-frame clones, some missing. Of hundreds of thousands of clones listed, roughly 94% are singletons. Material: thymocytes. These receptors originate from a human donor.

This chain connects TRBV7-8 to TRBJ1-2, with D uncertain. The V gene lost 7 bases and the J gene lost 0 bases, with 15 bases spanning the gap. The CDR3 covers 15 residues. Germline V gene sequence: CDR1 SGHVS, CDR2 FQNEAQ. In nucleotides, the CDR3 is TGTGCCAGCATCACTACGACGGGGACTAACTATGGCTACACCTTC. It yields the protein CASITTTGTNYGYTF.

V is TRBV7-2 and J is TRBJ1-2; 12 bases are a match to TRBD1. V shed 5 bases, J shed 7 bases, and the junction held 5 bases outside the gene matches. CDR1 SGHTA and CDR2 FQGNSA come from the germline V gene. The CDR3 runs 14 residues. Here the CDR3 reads CASSLGQGAFGYTF. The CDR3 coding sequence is TGTGCCAGCAGCCTGGGACAGGGGGCTTTTGGCTACACCTTC.

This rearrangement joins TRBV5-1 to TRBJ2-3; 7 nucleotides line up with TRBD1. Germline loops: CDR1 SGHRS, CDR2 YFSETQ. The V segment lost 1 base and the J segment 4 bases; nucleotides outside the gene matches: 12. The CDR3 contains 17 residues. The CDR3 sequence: CASSLPQGTHDPDTQYF. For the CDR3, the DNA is TGCGCCAGCAGCTTGCCACAGGGGACCCATGACCCAGATACGCAGTATTTT.

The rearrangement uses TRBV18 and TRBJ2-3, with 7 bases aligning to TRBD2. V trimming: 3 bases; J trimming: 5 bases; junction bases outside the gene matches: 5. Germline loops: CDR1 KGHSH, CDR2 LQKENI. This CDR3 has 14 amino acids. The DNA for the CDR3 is TGTGCCAGCTCACCGGCGGGAGCGATAGATACGCAGTATTTT. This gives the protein CASSPAGAIDTQYF.

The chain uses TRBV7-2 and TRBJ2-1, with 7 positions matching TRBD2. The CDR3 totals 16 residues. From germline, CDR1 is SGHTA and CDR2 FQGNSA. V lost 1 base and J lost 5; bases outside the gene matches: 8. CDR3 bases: TGTGCCAGCAGCTTAGTCCTGCGGGAGAGGGACAATGAGCAGTTCTTC. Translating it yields CASSLVLRERDNEQFF.

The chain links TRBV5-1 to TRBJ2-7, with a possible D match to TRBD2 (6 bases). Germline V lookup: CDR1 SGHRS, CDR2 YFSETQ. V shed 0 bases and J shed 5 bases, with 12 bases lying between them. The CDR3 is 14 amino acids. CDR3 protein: CASSLDGSIDEQYF. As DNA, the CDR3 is TGCGCCAGCAGCTTGGACGGGAGTATCGACGAGCAGTACTTC.

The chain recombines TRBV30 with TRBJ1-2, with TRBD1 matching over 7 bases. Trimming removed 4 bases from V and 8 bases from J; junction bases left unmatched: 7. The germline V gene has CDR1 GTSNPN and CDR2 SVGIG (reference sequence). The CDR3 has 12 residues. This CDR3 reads CAWMEGAGGYTF. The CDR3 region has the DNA TGTGCCTGGATGGAGGGGGCAGGAGGCTACACCTTC.

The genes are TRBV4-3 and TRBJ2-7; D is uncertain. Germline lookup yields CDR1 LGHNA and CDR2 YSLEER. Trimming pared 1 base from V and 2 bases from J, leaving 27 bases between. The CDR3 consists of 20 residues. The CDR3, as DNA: TGCGCCAGCAGCCAAGTTCTAGGTTCTTCCCCGATCCGTTCCGCCTACGAGCAGTACTTC. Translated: CASSQVLGSSPIRSAYEQYF.

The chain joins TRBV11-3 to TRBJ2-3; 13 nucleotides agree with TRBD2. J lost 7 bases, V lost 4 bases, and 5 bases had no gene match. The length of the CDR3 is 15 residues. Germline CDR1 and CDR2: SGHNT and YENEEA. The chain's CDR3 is CASSSGLAGDYTQYF. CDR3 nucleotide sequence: TGTGCCAGCAGCTCCGGACTAGCGGGAGACTATACGCAGTATTTT.

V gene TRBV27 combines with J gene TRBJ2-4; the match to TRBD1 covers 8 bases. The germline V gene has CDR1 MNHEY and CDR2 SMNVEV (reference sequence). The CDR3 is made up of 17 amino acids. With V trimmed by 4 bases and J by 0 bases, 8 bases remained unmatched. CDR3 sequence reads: CASSWDQGALAKNIQYF. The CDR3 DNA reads TGTGCCAGCAGTTGGGACCAGGGGGCCCTAGCCAAAAACATTCAGTACTTC.

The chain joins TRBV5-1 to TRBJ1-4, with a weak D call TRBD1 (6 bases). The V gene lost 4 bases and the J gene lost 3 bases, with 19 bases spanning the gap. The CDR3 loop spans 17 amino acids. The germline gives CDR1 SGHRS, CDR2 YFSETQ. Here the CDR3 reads CASSPGPGDIANEKLFF. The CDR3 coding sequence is TGCGCCAGCAGCCCTGGGCCAGGGGATATAGCTAATGAAAAACTGTTTTTT.

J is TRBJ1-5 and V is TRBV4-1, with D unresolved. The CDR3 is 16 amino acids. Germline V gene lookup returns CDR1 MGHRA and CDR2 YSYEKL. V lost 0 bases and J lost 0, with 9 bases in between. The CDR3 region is CASSQDPAFSNQPQHF. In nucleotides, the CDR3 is TGCGCCAGCAGCCAAGACCCCGCTTTTAGCAATCAGCCCCAGCATTTT.

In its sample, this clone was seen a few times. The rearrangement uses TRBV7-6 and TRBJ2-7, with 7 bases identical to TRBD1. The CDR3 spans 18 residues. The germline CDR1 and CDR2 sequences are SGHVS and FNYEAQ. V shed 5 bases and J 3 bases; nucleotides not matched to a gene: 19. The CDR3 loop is CASSKNDRASLSFYEQYF. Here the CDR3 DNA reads TGTGCCAGCAGCAAGAATGACAGGGCATCCCTCTCTTTCTACGAGCAGTACTTC.

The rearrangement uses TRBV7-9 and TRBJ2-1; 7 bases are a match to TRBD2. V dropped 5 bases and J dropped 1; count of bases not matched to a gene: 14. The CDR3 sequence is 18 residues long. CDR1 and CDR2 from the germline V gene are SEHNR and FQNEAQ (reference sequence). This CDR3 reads CASSPNLSGRLSYNEQFF. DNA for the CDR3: TGTGCCAGCAGCCCAAACCTTAGCGGGCGGCTTTCCTACAATGAGCAGTTCTTC.

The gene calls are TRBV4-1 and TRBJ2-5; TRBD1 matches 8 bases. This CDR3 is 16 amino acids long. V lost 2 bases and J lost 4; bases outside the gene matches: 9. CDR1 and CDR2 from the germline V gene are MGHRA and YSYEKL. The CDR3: CASSQKSGQVGETQYF. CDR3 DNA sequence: TGCGCCAGCAGCCAAAAATCGGGACAGGTCGGAGAGACCCAGTACTTC.

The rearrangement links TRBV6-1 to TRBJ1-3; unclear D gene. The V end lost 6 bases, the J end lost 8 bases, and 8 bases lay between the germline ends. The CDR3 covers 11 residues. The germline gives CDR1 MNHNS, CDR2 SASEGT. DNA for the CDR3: TGTGCCAGCAGGAGCCGTGACACCATATATTTT. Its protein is CASRSRDTIYF.

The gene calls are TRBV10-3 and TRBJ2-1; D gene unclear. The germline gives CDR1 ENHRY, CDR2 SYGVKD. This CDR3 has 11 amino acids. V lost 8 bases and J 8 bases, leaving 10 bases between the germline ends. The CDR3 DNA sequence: TGTGCCATCCGTGGGCTCTATGAGCAGTTCTTC. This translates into CAIRGLYEQFF.

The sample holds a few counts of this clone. CDR3 residues: CASSPERAGALGNQPQHF. CDR3 in DNA: TGCGCCAGCAGCCCAGAGAGGGCAGGGGCCCTCGGCAATCAGCCCCAGCATTTT. The chain employs TRBV5-1 and TRBJ1-5; D is perhaps TRBD1 (6 bases). The CDR3 length is 18 residues. V was pared by 4 bases and J by 2 bases, with 22 bases between. Germline V gives CDR1 SGHRS, CDR2 YFSETQ.

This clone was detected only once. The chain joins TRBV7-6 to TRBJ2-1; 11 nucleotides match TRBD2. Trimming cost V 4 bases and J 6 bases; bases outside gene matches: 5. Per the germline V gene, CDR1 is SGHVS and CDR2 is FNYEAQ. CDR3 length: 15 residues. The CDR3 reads CASSYQLAGVNEQFF. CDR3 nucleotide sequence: TGTGCCAGCAGCTACCAACTAGCGGGAGTCAATGAGCAGTTCTTC.

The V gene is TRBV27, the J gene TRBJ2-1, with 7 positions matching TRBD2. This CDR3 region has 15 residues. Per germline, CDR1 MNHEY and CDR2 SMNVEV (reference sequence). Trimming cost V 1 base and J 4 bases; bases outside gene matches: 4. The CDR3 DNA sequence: TGTGCCAGCAGTTTATGCGGGAGCGGGTACAATGAGCAGTTCTTC. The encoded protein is CASSLCGSGYNEQFF.

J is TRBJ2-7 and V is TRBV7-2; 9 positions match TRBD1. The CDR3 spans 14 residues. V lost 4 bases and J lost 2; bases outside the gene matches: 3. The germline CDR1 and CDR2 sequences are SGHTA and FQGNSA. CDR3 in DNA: TGTGCCAGCAGCTCGGACAGGGGCCCCTACGAGCAGTACTTC. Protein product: CASSSDRGPYEQYF.

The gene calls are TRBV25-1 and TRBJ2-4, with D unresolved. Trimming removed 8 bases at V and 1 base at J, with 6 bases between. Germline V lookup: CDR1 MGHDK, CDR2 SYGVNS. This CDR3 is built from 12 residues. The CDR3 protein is CASGVAKNIQYF. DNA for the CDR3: TGTGCCAGCGGGGTTGCCAAAAACATTCAGTACTTC.

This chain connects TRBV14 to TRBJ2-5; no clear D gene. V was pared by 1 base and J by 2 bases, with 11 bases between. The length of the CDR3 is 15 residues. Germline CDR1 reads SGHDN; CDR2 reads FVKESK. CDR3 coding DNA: TGTGCCAGCAGCCAAGGCGCGCAGGAACAAGAGACCCAGTACTTC. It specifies CASSQGAQEQETQYF.

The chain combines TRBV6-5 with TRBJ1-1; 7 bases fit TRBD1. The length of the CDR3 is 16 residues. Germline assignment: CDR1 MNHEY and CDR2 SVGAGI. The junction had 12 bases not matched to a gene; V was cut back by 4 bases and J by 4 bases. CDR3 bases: TGTGCCAGCAGTTCACTATTAGATGACAGGGCCACTGAAGCTTTCTTT. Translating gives CASSSLLDDRATEAFF.

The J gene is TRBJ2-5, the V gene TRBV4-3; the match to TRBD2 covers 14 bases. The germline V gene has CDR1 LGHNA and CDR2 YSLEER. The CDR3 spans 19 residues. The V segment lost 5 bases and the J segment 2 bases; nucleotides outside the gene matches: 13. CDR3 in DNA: TGCGCCAGCAGCGCAATACCCTTCGGGACTAGCGGGAGACAAGAGACCCAGTACTTC. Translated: CASSAIPFGTSGRQETQYF.

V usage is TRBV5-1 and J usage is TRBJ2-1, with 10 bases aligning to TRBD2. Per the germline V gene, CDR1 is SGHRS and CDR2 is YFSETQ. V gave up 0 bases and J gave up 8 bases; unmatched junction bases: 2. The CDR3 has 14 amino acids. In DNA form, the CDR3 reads TGCGCCAGCAGCTTGGCTAGCGGGAGCTATGAGCAGTTCTTC. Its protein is CASSLASGSYEQFF.

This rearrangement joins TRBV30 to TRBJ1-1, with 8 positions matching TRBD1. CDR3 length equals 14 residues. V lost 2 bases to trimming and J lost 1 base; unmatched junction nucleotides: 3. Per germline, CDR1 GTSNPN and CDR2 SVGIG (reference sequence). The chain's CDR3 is CAWSPGQGNTEAFF. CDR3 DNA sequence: TGTGCCTGGAGTCCTGGACAGGGGAACACTGAAGCTTTCTTT.